What follows are 28 T cell receptor beta chains derived from one specimen sequenced in a study of blood T cell repertoires in COVID-19. Sequencing was performed with immunoSEQ multiplex PCR; in TCRdb, only in-frame clones are kept and a portion is missing. The data hold some 150,000 clones, with around 81% observed a single time. The sequenced sample consisted of PBMCs or T cells enriched from blood (not recorded which). The receptors were sampled from a woman in her thirties or forties who had recovered from COVID-19.

The chain employs TRBV27 and TRBJ2-1, with 8 bases matching TRBD2. Germline CDR1 is MNHEY and CDR2 is SMNVEV (reference sequence). Trimming removed 6 bases from V and 7 bases from J; junction bases left unmatched: 17. This CDR3 region has 17 residues. For the CDR3, the DNA is TGTGCCAGCAGCCCAACCGCCTCCGCGGGGGGCAGGAATGAGCAGTTCTTC. It specifies CASSPTASAGGRNEQFF.

For this clone: At one of its ends the junction is not consistent with the germline gene, which may arise from a read error. DNA for the CDR3: TGTGCCAGCTTATTGGACAGTAAAATTCCGCAATTC. Protein: CASLLDSKIPQF. This rearrangement joins TRBV2 to TRBJ1-2; possibly TRBD1 for D (6 bases). The CDR3 extends over 12 amino acids. Per the germline V gene, CDR1 is SNHLY and CDR2 is FYNNEI.

The genes are TRBV10-2 and TRBJ2-5; D may be TRBD1 (6 bases). This CDR3 region has 13 residues. Germline V CDR1 and CDR2: WSHSY, SAAADI. The ends were cut back, 7 bases at V and 3 bases at J, with 12 bases in the middle. CDR3 nucleotide sequence: TGCGCCAGCAACCAGGGGTCAGAAGAGACCCAGTACTTC. It specifies CASNQGSEETQYF.

CDR3: CASSVEGTSYLAGAEQYF. CDR3 in DNA: TGTGCCAGCAGCGTAGAGGGGACAAGCTACTTAGCGGGGGCCGAGCAGTACTTC. This sequence joins TRBV9 and TRBJ2-7; 9 nucleotides align to TRBD2. V was pared by 0 bases and J by 6 bases, with 16 bases of the junction left unmatched. Germline values: CDR1 SGDLS, CDR2 YYNGEE. This CDR3 comprises 18 residues. The entire variable domain, with the rest obtained from reference TRBV9 and TRBJ2-7, is as follows: DSGVTQTPKHLITATGQRVTLRCSPRSGDLSVYWYQQSLDQGLQFLIQYYNGEERAKGNILERFSAQQFPDLHSELNLSSLELGDSALYFCASSVEGTSYLAGAEQYFGPGTRLTVT.

This clone has a single count. The CDR3 region has the DNA TGTGCCAGCAGCTTGGAGCGGGGGGGCCTTGACACAGATACGCAGTATTTT. Translating it yields CASSLERGGLDTDTQYF. This chain uses TRBV5-6 with TRBJ2-3; 10 nucleotides line up with TRBD2. V gave up 0 bases and J gave up 2 bases; unmatched junction bases: 6. The CDR3 runs 17 residues. CDR1 SGHDT and CDR2 YYEEEE come from the germline V gene.

The genes are TRBV18 and TRBJ1-1; TRBD1 agrees at 7 bases. This CDR3 spans 14 amino acids. J was trimmed by 1 base and V by 4 bases; bases with no gene match: 3. From germline, CDR1 is KGHSH and CDR2 LQKENI. In DNA, the CDR3 is TGTGCCAGCTCACGGACAGGCCAGAACACTGAAGCTTTCTTT. It translates to CASSRTGQNTEAFF.

J is TRBJ2-3 and V is TRBV11-2; 8 bases map to TRBD2. V was clipped by 5 bases and J by 1 base; unmatched bases: 5. The CDR3 sequence is 15 residues long. The germline V gene has CDR1 SGHAT and CDR2 FQNNGV. The CDR3 region is CASSASGRRTDTQYF. The CDR3 region has the DNA TGTGCCAGCAGCGCTAGCGGGCGGCGCACAGATACGCAGTATTTT.

There are a few counts of this clone. The chain links TRBV4-2 to TRBJ2-7; 12 bases map to TRBD2. This CDR3 is built from 16 residues. Germline V gene data show CDR1 as LGHNA and CDR2 as YNFKEQ. V shed 0 bases, J shed 4 bases, and the junction held 4 bases outside the gene matches. The chain's CDR3 is CASSQDPSGRGYEQYF. Here the CDR3 DNA reads TGTGCCAGCAGCCAAGATCCTAGCGGGAGGGGGTACGAGCAGTACTTC.

In this sample, this clone turned up once. The V call is TRBV12-3 or TRBV12-4, the J call TRBJ2-1; the match to TRBD1 covers 7 bases. This CDR3 spans 11 amino acids. V lost 6 bases and J lost 10; bases outside the gene matches: 3. CDR3 nucleotide sequence: TGTGCCAGCAGACTGGACAGGGAGCAGTTCTTC. Its translation is CASRLDREQFF.

This clone was seen only a few times. This chain connects TRBV19 to TRBJ1-1, with a possible D match to TRBD1 (5 bases). V was shortened by 1 base and J by 1 base, with 7 bases between the two germline ends. The CDR3 sequence is 14 residues long. Germline-derived CDR1 and CDR2 are LNHDA and SQIVND (reference sequence). CDR3 DNA sequence: TGTGCCAGTAGTATAGCGACAGCGAACACTGAAGCTTTCTTT. Protein sequence: CASSIATANTEAFF.

V and J are TRBV19 and TRBJ1-1, with no clear D. The CDR3 is 14 residues long. Germline CDR1 and CDR2: LNHDA and SQIVND (reference sequence). V was trimmed by 3 bases and J by 0 bases, leaving 8 bases between them. In nucleotides, the CDR3 is TGTGCCAGTAGTATTGTGTATCTGAACACTGAAGCTTTCTTT. This encodes CASSIVYLNTEAFF.

The chain uses TRBV11-2 and TRBJ1-3, with 12 bases aligning to TRBD1. Looked up from germline, CDR1 is SGHAT and CDR2 is FQNNGV. This CDR3 comprises 16 residues. V shed 5 bases and J 2 bases; nucleotides not matched to a gene: 4. CDR3 sequence reads: CASSPGTGGTGNTIYF. The DNA of the CDR3 is TGTGCCAGCAGCCCGGGGACAGGGGGCACTGGAAACACCATATATTTT.

The chain links TRBV10-3 to TRBJ2-1; D might be TRBD1 (6 bases). This CDR3 is built from 18 residues. V was trimmed by 5 bases and J by 0 bases, leaving 20 bases between them. Per germline, CDR1 ENHRY and CDR2 SYGVKD. CDR3 in DNA: TGTGCCATCAGTTCCGGGACACTCGTTGAGAGCTCCTACAATGAGCAGTTCTTC. Translation gives CAISSGTLVESSYNEQFF.

This chain joins TRBV2 and TRBJ2-1, with 7 bases identical to TRBD1. The germline V gene has CDR1 SNHLY and CDR2 FYNNEI. The CDR3 is 15 residues long. After removal of 3 bases from V and 9 bases from J, the junction contained 11 bases not matched to a gene. DNA of the CDR3: TGTGCCAGCAGTGAGAGAAGAACACAGGGGACTGAGCAGTTCTTC. Protein: CASSERRTQGTEQFF. The whole variable domain, remainder taken from reference TRBV2 and TRBJ2-1, is EPEVTQTPSHQVTQMGQEVILRCVPISNHLYFYWYRQILGQKVEFLVSFYNNEISEKSEIFDDQFSVERPDGSNFTLKIRSTKLEDSAMYFCASSERRTQGTEQFFGPGTRLTVL.

V is TRBV4-1 and J is TRBJ1-6, with 9 bases that match TRBD1. CDR1 is MGHRA, CDR2 YSYEKL, per germline. Unmatched junction bases numbered 6, after V lost 2 bases and J lost 10 bases. The CDR3 spans 15 residues. CDR3 bases: TGCGCCAGCAGCCAAAGGACAGGGGTAGACTCACCCCTCCACTTT. It translates to CASSQRTGVDSPLHF.

This chain links TRBV28 with TRBJ2-1; no firm D call. The length of the CDR3 is 15 residues. The germline V gene has CDR1 MDHEN and CDR2 SYDVKM. The V gene lost 3 bases and the J gene lost 7 bases, with 16 bases spanning the gap. The DNA for the CDR3 is TGTGCCAGCAGTTTTCCCGCGGAGAACGGGAATGAGCAGTTCTTC. It codes for CASSFPAENGNEQFF.

The chain employs TRBV5-1 and TRBJ1-2, with TRBD1 identical over 7 bases. Germline-derived CDR1 and CDR2 are SGHRS and YFSETQ. This CDR3 contains 14 residues. The V gene end was trimmed by 3 bases and the J gene end by 0 bases; junction bases not matched to a gene: 2. The CDR3 sequence is CASSSGQANYGYTF. The CDR3 DNA sequence: TGCGCCAGCAGCTCAGGACAGGCTAACTATGGCTACACCTTC.

The J gene is TRBJ2-1, the V gene TRBV25-1; 11 bases line up with TRBD1. Germline assignment: CDR1 MGHDK and CDR2 SYGVNS. This CDR3 contains 15 residues. V lost 4 bases, J lost 8 bases, and 7 bases stayed unmatched. CDR3 nucleotide sequence: TGTGCCAGCAGTGGACCGGGACAGGGGGTCGATGAGCAGTTCTTC. Protein sequence: CASSGPGQGVDEQFF.

This chain connects TRBV13 to TRBJ1-2, with D perhaps matching TRBD1 (5 bases). The length of the CDR3 is 17 residues. CDR1 and CDR2 from the germline V gene are PRHDT and FYEKMQ (reference sequence). Trimming took off 0 bases at V and 3 bases at J, with 17 bases between the two ends. In DNA form, the CDR3 reads TGTGCCAGCAGCTTAGGCGGCAGCGGGGGAGGGGACTATGGCTACACCTTC. It codes for CASSLGGSGGGDYGYTF.

The rearrangement uses TRBV5-6 and TRBJ2-4; weak D call: TRBD1 (5 bases). Germline CDR1 SGHDT, CDR2 YYEEEE. The CDR3 is made up of 16 amino acids. With 0 bases removed from V and 4 bases from J, the gap between germline ends came to 14 bases. The CDR3 reads CASSLGLVDRKNIQYF. CDR3 sequence (DNA): TGTGCCAGCAGCTTGGGTCTCGTCGACAGAAAAAACATTCAGTACTTC.

This clone has a handful of counts. This rearrangement joins TRBV4-1 to TRBJ2-7, with 12 bases that match TRBD1. This CDR3 contains 15 residues. From germline, CDR1 is MGHRA and CDR2 YSYEKL. The V and J ends lost 0 bases and 4 bases, in that order; junction bases with no gene match: 1. CDR3 amino acids: CASSQEGQGAYEQYF. CDR3 coding DNA: TGCGCCAGCAGCCAAGAGGGACAGGGGGCATACGAGCAGTACTTC.

V and J are TRBV19 and TRBJ2-7, with 7 nucleotides matching TRBD1. The CDR3 extends over 14 amino acids. The J segment lost 2 bases and the V segment lost 5 bases, leaving 6 bases of the junction unmatched. Per the germline V gene, CDR1 is LNHDA and CDR2 is SQIVND (reference sequence). The CDR3 DNA is TGTGCCAGTAGTCAACCAGGACAGGCCTACGAGCAGTACTTC. It codes for CASSQPGQAYEQYF.

The chain recombines TRBV24-1 with TRBJ1-2; 7 positions match TRBD1. The CDR3 contains 18 residues. CDR1 and CDR2 (germline): KGHDR, SFDVKD. V dropped 2 bases and J dropped 4; count of bases not matched to a gene: 15. The CDR3 sequence is CATSDSRTWPTGLYGYTF. CDR3 DNA sequence: TGTGCCACCAGTGATTCCCGCACTTGGCCGACAGGGCTCTATGGCTACACCTTC.

In the case of this clone: Other DNA sequences of this sample code for an identical CDR3. This chain uses TRBV9 with TRBJ1-1; 7 nucleotides line up with TRBD1. CDR3 length: 15 residues. The junction had 6 bases not matched to a gene; V was cut back by 1 base and J by 3 bases. Per the germline V gene, CDR1 is SGDLS and CDR2 is YYNGEE. The CDR3 loop reads CASSVLPDRDTEAFF. Written as DNA, the CDR3 is TGTGCCAGCAGCGTACTCCCTGACAGGGACACTGAAGCTTTCTTT.

CDR3 region: CAINPQGGGAVVTDTQYF. The DNA for the CDR3 is TGTGCCATCAACCCCCAGGGCGGGGGGGCCGTGGTCACAGATACGCAGTATTTT. The chain couples TRBV10-3 to TRBJ2-3, with TRBD2 matching 9 bases. V lost 7 bases and J lost 2; bases outside the gene matches: 16. This CDR3 contains 18 residues. Germline CDR1 reads ENHRY; CDR2 reads SYGVKD.

The V gene is TRBV9, the J gene TRBJ1-2, with TRBD1 as a possible D gene (6 bases). The CDR3 is 19 amino acids. The germline gives CDR1 SGDLS, CDR2 YYNGEE. The ends were cut back, 4 bases at V and 1 base at J, with 26 bases in the middle. The CDR3 here is CASSPRGGRAFADNYGYTF. CDR3 nucleotide sequence: TGTGCCAGCAGCCCGAGGGGGGGGCGGGCTTTCGCCGATAACTATGGCTACACCTTC.

The sample holds a few counts of this clone. The genes are TRBV5-6 and TRBJ1-6; the D is unclear. Trimming took 1 base from V and 9 from J, leaving 11 bases between them. Germline values: CDR1 SGHDT, CDR2 YYEEEE. The CDR3 consists of 14 residues. CDR3 residues: CASSLRQDGSPLHF. In DNA form, the CDR3 reads TGTGCCAGCAGCTTGCGGCAGGATGGTTCACCCCTCCACTTT.

This clone came up once. The V call is TRBV6-5, the J call TRBJ1-6; D is perhaps TRBD1 (6 bases). Germline CDR1 is MNHEY and CDR2 is SVGAGI. The germline V and J ends were trimmed by 8 bases and 6 bases, with 14 bases remaining between them. The CDR3 loop spans 14 amino acids. The chain's CDR3 is CASARDTLNSPLHF. CDR3 nucleotide sequence: TGTGCCAGCGCCCGGGACACCCTTAATTCACCCCTCCACTTT.